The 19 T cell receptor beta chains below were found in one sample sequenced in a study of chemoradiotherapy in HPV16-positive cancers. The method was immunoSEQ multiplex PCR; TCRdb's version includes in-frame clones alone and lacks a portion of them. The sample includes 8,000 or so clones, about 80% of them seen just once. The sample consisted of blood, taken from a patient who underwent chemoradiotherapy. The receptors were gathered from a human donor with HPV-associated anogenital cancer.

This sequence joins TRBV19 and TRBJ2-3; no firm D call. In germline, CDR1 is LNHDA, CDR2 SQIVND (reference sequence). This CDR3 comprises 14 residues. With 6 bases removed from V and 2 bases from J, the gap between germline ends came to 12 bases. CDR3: CASSSTLHTDTQYF. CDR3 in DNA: TGTGCCAGTAGCTCCACCTTGCACACAGATACGCAGTATTTT.

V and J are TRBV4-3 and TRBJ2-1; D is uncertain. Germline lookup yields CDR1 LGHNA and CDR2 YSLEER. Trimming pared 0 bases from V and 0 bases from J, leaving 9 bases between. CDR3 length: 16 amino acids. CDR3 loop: CASSQEAVSSYNEQFF. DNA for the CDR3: TGCGCCAGCAGCCAAGAGGCGGTTAGCTCCTACAATGAGCAGTTCTTC.

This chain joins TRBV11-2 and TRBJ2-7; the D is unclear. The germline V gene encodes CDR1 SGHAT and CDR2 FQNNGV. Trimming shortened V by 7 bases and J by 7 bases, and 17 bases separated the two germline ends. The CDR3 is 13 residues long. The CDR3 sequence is CASTDPRAKEQYF. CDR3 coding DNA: TGTGCCAGCACCGACCCCCGGGCAAAAGAGCAGTACTTC.

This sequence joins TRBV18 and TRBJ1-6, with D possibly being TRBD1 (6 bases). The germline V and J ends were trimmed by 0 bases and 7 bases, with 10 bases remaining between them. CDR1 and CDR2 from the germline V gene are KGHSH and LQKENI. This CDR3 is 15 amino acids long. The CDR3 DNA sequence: TGTGCCAGCTCACCACCGGGGCAGGGGAATTCACCCCTCCACTTT. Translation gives CASSPPGQGNSPLHF.

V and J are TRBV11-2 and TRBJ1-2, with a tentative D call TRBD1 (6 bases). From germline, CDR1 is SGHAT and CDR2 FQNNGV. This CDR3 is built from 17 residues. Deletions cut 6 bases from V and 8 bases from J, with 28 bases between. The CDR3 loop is CASRPLGGRREGFGYTF. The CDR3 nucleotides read TGTGCCAGCAGACCTCTCGGGGGGCGGAGAGAAGGGTTCGGCTACACCTTC.

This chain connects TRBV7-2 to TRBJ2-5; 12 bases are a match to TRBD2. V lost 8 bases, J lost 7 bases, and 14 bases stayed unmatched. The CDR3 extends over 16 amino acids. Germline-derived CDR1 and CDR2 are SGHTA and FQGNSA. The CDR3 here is CASRPSSGGAGGTQYF. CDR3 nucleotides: TGTGCCAGCCGACCCTCTAGCGGGGGGGCCGGTGGGACCCAGTACTTC.

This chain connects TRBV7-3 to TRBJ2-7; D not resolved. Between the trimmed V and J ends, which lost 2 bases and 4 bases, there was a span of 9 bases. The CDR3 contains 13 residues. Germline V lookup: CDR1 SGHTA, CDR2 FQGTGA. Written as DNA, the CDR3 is TGTGCCAGCAGCTTAGACTGGGCGTACGAGCAGTACTTC. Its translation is CASSLDWAYEQYF.

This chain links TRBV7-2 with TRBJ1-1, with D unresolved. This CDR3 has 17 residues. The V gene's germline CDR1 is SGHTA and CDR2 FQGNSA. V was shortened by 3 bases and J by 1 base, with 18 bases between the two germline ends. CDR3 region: CASSFLSPRNGNTEAFF. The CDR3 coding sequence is TGTGCCAGCAGCTTTTTATCCCCGAGGAACGGGAACACTGAAGCTTTCTTT. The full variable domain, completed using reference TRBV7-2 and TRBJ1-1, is GAGVSQSPSNKVTEKGKDVELRCDPISGHTALYWYRQSLGQGLEFLIYFQGNSAPDKSGLPSDRFSAERTGGSVSTLTIQRTQQEDSAVYLCASSFLSPRNGNTEAFFGQGTRLTVV.

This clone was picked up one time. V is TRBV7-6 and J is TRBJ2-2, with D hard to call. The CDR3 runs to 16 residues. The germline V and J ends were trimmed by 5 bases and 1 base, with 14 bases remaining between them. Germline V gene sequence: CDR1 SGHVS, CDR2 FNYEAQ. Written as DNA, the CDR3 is TGTGCCAGCAGCCGAACAGTGCCTGGGAACACCGGGGAGCTGTTTTTT. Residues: CASSRTVPGNTGELFF.

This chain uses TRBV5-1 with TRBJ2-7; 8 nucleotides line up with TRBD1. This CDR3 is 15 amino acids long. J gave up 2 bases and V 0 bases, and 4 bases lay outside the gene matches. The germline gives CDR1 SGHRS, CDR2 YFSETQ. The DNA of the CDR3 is TGCGCCAGCAGCTTGGAGAGGACAGGGACCTACGAGCAGTACTTC. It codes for CASSLERTGTYEQYF.

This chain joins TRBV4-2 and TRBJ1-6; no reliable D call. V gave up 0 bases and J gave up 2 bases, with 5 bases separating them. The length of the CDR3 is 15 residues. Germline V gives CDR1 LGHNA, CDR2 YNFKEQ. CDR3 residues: CASSQEGPYNSPLHF. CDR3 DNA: TGTGCCAGCAGCCAAGAAGGGCCCTATAATTCACCCCTCCACTTT.

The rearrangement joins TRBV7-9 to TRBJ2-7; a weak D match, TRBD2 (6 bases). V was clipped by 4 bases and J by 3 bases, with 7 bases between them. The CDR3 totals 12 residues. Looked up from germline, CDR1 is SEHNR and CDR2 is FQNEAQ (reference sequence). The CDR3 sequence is CASSSDYYEQYF. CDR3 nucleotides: TGTGCCAGCAGCTCGGACTACTACGAGCAGTACTTC. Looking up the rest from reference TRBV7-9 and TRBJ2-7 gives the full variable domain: DTGVSQNPRHKITKRGQNVTFRCDPISEHNRLYWYRQTLGQGPEFLTYFQNEAQLEKSRLLSDRFSAERPKGSFSTLEIQRTEQGDSAMYLCASSSDYYEQYFGPGTRLTVT.

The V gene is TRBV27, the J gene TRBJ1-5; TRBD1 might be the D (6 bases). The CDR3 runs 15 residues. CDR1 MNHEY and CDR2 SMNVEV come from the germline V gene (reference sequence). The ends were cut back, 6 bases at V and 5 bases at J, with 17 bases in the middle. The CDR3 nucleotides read TGTGCCAGCAGGATAGGGGGGGTCAGGGATCAGCCCCAGCATTTT. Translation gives CASRIGGVRDQPQHF.

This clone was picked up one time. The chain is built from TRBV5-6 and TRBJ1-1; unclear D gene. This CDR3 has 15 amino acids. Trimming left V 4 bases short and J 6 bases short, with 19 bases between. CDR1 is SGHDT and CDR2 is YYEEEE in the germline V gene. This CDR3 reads CASSGYGSRSPEAFF. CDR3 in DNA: TGTGCCAGCAGCGGGTATGGGTCCCGGAGCCCTGAAGCTTTCTTT. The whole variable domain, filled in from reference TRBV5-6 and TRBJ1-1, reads DAGVTQSPTHLIKTRGQQVTLRCSPKSGHDTVSWYQQALGQGPQFIFQYYEEEERQRGNFPDRFSGHQFPNYSSELNVNALLLGDSALYLCASSGYGSRSPEAFFGQGTRLTVV.

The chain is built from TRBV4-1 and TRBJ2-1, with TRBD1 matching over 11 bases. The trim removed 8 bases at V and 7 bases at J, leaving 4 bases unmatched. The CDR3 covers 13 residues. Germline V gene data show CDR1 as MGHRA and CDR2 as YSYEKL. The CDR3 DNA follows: TGCGCCAGCTCCGGGACAGGGGGGAATGAGCAGTTCTTC. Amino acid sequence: CASSGTGGNEQFF.

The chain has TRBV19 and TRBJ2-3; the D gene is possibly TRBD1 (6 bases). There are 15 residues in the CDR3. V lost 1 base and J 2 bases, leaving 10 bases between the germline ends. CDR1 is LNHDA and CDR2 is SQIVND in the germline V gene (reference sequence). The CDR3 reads CASSIGGGYTDTQYF. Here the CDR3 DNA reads TGTGCCAGTAGTATAGGAGGGGGTTACACAGATACGCAGTATTTT.

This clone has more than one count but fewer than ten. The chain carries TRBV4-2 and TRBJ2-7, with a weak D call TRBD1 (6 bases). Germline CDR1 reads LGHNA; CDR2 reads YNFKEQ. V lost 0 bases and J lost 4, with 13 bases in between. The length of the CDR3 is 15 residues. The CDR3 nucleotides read TGTGCCAGCAGCCAAGATATAACAGGGACATACGAGCAGTACTTC. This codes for CASSQDITGTYEQYF.

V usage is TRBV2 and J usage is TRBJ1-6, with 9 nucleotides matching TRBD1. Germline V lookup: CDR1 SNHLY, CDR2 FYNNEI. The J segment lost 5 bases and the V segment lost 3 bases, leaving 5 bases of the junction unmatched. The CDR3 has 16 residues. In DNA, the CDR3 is TGTGCCAGCAGTGATTTGGGGACAGGGAATAATTCACCCCTCCACTTT. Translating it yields CASSDLGTGNNSPLHF.

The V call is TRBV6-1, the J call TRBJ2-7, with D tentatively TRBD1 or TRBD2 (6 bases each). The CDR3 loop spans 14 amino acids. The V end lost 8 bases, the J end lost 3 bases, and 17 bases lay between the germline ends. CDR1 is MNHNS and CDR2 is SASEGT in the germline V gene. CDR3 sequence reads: CASGPGARIYEQYF. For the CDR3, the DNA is TGTGCCAGCGGGCCGGGGGCGCGCATCTACGAGCAGTACTTC.